Sequencing of this T cell receptor (beta chain) was carried out in a study of blood T cell repertoires in COVID-19. For the study at large: The study drew acute and convalescent COVID-19 samples from the United States, Italy and Spain. T cells, B-cell-depleted T cells, or PBMCs supplied cDNA or gDNA.

Per the authors' pipeline: Nucleated cell number was recorded as an estimate derived from reference gene primer amplification. Generated by immunoSEQ multiplex PCR, the TCRdb table keeps only in-frame clones and is missing some. The DNA gave D and trimming, while V, J and clone size come from that table. The sample includes some 200,000 clones, 75% to 85% seen only once; the top ten take roughly 10%. Germline CDR1 is LGHNA and CDR2 is YSLEER. V was shortened by 0 bases and J by 8 bases, with 13 bases between the two germline ends. The CDR3 extends over 15 amino acids. This receptor was taken from a man in his fifties or sixties with active or convalescent COVID-19. The genes are TRBV4-3 and TRBJ1-4, with D maybe TRBD1 (5 bases). Sample: peripheral blood. In DNA form, the CDR3 reads TGCGCCAGCAGCCAAGATCCGGGGGTTCGGGAAAAACTGTTTTTT. Protein: CASSQDPGVREKLFF.